This TCR beta chain derives from a study of T-cell reconstitution after alpha-beta-depleted transplantation in children. The CDR3 sequence is 9 residues long. Trimming took 8 bases from V and 6 from J, leaving 5 bases between them. Germline assignment: CDR1 SNHLY and CDR2 FYNNEI. The TCRbeta library incorporated unique molecular identifiers. TCRdb used MiXCR to reprocess the PCR reads, holding one entry per CDR3 protein. The sample carries some 200,000 distinct CDR3 sequences, 9.7% recorded once. The chain has TRBV2 and TRBJ2-7; the D is unclear. The clonotype originates from a human donor who donated a stem cell graft to a child with SCID. Source: PBMCs from the stem cell graft donor, taken from the stem cell graft. In nucleotides, the CDR3 is TGTGCCAGCGGTGGCGAGCAGTACTTC. Protein product: CASGGEQYF.